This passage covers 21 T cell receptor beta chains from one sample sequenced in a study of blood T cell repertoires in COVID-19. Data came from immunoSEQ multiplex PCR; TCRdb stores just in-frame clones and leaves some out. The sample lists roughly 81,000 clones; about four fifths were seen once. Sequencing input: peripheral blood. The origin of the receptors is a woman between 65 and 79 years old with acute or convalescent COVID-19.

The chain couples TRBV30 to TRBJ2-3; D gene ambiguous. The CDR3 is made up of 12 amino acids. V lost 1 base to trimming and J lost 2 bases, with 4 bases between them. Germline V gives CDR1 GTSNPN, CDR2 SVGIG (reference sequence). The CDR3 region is CAWSASTDTQYF. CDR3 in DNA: TGTGCCTGGAGTGCGTCCACAGATACGCAGTATTTT.

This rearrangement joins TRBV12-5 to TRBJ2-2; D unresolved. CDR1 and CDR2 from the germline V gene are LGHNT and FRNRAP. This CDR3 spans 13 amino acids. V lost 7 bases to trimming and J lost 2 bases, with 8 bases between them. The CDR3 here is CASDPGNTGELFF. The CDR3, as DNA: TGTGCTAGTGACCCAGGTAACACCGGGGAGCTGTTTTTT.

CDR3 amino acids: CASSNRGRKVGYTF. DNA for the CDR3: TGTGCCAGCAGTAACAGGGGGCGTAAGGTTGGCTACACCTTC. The J gene is TRBJ1-2, the V gene TRBV6-5, with 9 positions matching TRBD1. This CDR3 comprises 14 residues. CDR1 is MNHEY and CDR2 is SVGAGI in the germline V gene. After removal of 5 bases from V and 7 bases from J, the junction contained 8 bases not matched to a gene.

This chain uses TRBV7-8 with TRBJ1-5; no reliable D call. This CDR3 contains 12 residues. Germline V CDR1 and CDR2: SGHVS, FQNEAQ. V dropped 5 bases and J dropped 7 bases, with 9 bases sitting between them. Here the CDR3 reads CASSQPNQPQHF. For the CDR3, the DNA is TGTGCCAGCAGCCAACCTAACCAGCCCCAGCATTTT.

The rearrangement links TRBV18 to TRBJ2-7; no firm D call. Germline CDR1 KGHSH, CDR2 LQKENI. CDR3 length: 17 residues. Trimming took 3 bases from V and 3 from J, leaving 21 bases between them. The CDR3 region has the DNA TGTGCCAGCTCACCGAGGAGAGGCTCGCCGCTGAACTACGAGCAGTACTTC. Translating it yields CASSPRRGSPLNYEQYF.

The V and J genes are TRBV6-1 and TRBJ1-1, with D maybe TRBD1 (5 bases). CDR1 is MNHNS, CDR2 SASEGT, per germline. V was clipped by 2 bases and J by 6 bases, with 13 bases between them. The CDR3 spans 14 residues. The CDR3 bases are TGTGCCAGCAGTGAAATGGGGGGTTGGGCTGAAGCTTTCTTT. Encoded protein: CASSEMGGWAEAFF.

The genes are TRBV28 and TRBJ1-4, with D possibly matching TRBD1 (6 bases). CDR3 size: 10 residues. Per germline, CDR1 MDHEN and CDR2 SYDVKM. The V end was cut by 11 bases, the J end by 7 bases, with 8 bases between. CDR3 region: CAGGAEKLFF. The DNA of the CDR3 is TGTGCCGGGGGGGCTGAAAAACTGTTTTTT.

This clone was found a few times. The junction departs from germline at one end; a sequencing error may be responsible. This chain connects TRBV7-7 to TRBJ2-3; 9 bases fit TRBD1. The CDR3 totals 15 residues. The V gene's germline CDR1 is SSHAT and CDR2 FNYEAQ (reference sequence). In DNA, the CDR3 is TGTGCTAGCAGCCAGACAGGGGGGTTCACAGATACGCAGTATTTT. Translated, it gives CASSQTGGFTDTQYF. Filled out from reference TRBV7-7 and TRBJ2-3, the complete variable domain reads GAGVSQSPRYKVTKRGQDVTLRCDPISSHATLYWYQQALGQGPEFLTYFNYEAQPDKSGLPSDRFSAERPEGSISTLTIQRTEQRDSAMYRCASSQTGGFTDTQYFGPGTRLTVL.

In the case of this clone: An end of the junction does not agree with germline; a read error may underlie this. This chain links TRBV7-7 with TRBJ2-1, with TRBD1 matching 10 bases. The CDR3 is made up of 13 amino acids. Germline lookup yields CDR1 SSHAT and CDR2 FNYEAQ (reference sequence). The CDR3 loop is CASSSDRGNEQFF. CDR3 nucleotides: TGTGCTAGCAGCTCGGACAGGGGGAATGAGCAGTTCTTC.

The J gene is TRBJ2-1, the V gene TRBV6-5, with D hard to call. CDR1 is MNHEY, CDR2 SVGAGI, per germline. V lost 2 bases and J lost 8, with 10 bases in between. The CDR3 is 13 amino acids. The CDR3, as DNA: TGTGCCAGCAGTTACACCCGATCGGATGAGCAGTTCTTC. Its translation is CASSYTRSDEQFF.

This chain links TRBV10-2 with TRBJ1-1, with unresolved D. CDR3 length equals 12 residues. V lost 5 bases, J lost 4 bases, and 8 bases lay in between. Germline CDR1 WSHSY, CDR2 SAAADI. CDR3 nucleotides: TGCGCCAGCAGTAGCCCAGGCACTGAAGCTTTCTTT. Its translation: CASSSPGTEAFF.

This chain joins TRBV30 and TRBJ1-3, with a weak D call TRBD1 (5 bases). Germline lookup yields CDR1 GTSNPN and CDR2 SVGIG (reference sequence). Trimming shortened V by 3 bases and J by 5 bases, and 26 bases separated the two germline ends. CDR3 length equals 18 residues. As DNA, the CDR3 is TGTGCCTGGAGCCTTTCCTCTTTGACCGCGGGGGGTCGAAACACCATATATTTT. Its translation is CAWSLSSLTAGGRNTIYF.

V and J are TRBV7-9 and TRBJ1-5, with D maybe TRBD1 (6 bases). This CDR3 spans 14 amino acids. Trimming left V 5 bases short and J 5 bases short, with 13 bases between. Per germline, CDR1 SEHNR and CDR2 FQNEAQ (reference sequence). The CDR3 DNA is TGTGCCAGCAGCCGAGCGGACAGTTATCAGCCCCAGCATTTT. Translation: CASSRADSYQPQHF. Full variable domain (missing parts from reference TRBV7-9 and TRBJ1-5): DTGVSQNPRHKITKRGQNVTFRCDPISEHNRLYWYRQTLGQGPEFLTYFQNEAQLEKSRLLSDRFSAERPKGSFSTLEIQRTEQGDSAMYLCASSRADSYQPQHFGDGTRLSIL.

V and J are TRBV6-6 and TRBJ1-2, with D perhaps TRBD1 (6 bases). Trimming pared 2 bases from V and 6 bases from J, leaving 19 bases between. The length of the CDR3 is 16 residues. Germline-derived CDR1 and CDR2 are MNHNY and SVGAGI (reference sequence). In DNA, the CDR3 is TGTGCCAGCAGTTACGCGCCAGCTACAGGGTTCCATGGCTACACCTTC. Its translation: CASSYAPATGFHGYTF.

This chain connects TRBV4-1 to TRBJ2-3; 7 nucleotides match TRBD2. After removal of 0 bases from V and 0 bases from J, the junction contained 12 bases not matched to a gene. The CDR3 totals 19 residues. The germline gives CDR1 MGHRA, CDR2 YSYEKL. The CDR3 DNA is TGCGCCAGCAGCCAAGAGAAGAGCGGGGAGGATTCTAGCACAGATACGCAGTATTTT. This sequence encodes CASSQEKSGEDSSTDTQYF.

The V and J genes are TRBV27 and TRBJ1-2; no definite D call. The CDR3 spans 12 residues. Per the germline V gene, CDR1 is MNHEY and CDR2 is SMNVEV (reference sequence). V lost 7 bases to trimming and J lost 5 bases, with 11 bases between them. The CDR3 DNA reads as TGTGCCAGCATGGGCAGGTTGTATGGCTACACCTTC. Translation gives CASMGRLYGYTF.

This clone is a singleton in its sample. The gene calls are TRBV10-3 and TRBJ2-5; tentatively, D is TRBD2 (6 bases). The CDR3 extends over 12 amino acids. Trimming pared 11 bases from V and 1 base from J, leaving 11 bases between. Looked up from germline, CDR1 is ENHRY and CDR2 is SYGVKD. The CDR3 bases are TGTGCCGTTGGGACTGCCCAAGAGACCCAGTACTTC. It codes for CAVGTAQETQYF.

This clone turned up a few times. The CDR3 reads CASSIQVNYGYTF. CDR3 in DNA: TGTGCCAGTAGTATACAGGTGAACTATGGCTACACCTTC. This sequence joins TRBV19 and TRBJ1-2; D is ambiguous. This CDR3 contains 13 residues. Trimming took 2 bases from V and 2 from J, leaving 6 bases between them. CDR1 is LNHDA and CDR2 is SQIVND in the germline V gene (reference sequence). Together with reference TRBV19 and TRBJ1-2, the CDR3 gives the full variable domain: DGGITQSPKYLFRKEGQNVTLSCEQNLNHDAMYWYRQDPGQGLRLIYYSQIVNDFQKGDIAEGYSVSREKKESFPLTVTSAQKNPTAFYLCASSIQVNYGYTFGSGTRLTVV.

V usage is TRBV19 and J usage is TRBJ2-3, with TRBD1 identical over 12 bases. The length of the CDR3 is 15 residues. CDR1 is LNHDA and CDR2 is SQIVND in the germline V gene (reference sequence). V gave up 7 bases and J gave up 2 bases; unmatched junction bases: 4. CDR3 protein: CASTGQGAPTDTQYF. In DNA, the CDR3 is TGTGCCAGTACGGGACAGGGGGCGCCCACAGATACGCAGTATTTT.

CDR3 bases: TGTGCCAGCTCCCCAATCGCGGGGGGGCGAAATGAGCAGTTCTTC. Encoded protein: CASSPIAGGRNEQFF. The chain joins TRBV18 to TRBJ2-1; TRBD2 matches at 9 bases. The CDR3 loop spans 15 amino acids. Germline assignment: CDR1 KGHSH and CDR2 LQKENI. J lost 7 bases, V lost 6 bases, and 10 bases had no gene match. The complete variable domain, with remaining parts taken from reference TRBV18 and TRBJ2-1, reads NAGVMQNPRHLVRRRGQEARLRCSPMKGHSHVYWYRQLPEEGLKFMVYLQKENIIDESGMPKERFSAEFPKEGPSILRIQQVVRGDSAAYFCASSPIAGGRNEQFFGPGTRLTVL.

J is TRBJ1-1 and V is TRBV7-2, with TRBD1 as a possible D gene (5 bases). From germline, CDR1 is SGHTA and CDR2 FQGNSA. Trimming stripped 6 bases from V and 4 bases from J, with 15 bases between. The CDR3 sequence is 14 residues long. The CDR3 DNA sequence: TGTGCCAGCAGGATACAGGTTTTTAGCACTGAAGCTTTCTTT. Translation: CASRIQVFSTEAFF.